Reported below is one TCR beta chain. What this receptor recognizes is not known. Since a much larger clone is just one base distant, this may be a read error. This specimen comes from a study of T cell repertoires in cytomegalovirus infection (dated by TCRdb to between 2018 and 2020). Concerning the study at large: Donor HLA type was relevant to the analysis, because carriage of CMV infection together with the matching HLA type was indicated by public TCR beta signatures.

General study outcomes and caveats: Cumulative frequency of public TCR beta family members discriminated carriers of CMV infection plus the relevant HLA type in this cohort and an independent 352-donor cohort. In the ex vivo response, HLA-C-restricted CMV-specific TCR beta clonotypes were dominant, and in two of eight donors the single most frequent clonotype came from this HLA-C-restricted group.

This sample was sequenced with an Illumina HiSeq 1500. The public reads were reanalyzed by TCRdb: fastp trimming at Q25, MiXCR alignment, in-frame beta chains only. A single entry per CDR3 protein holds the most common genes and DNA from its merged rows. Recorded for this sample are about 450,000 distinct CDR3 sequences; 25% to 40% of them occurred a single time. The ten top clones hold approximately 15% of the sample. CDR1 and CDR2 were assigned from the germline V gene as MDHEN and SYDVKM. CDR3 length: 15 amino acids, cysteine to phenylalanine. Left in the record is the CDR3 DNA by itself, 45 bases read in frame from the first base. Relative to germline, V is 6 bases shorter and J is 0 bases shorter, with 12 bases between their ends.

The sample taken for sequencing was PBMCs. The TCR sequence derives from a human donor in good health (CMV status not recorded). Some clones in this sample may be carry-over from other donors' samples. The chain is made from TRBV28 and TRBJ1-5; no D gene can be assigned with confidence. The DNA sequence is given as TGTGCCAGCAGGACTGCTTCGGGTAGCAATCAGCCCCAGCATTTT. Its protein reads: CASRTASGSNQPQHF. Reference TRBV28 and TRBJ1-5 proteins supply the regions before and after the CDR3; the full variable domain is: DVKVTQSSRYLVKRTGEKVFLECVQDMDHENMFWYRQDPGLGLRLIYFSYDVKMKEKGDIPEGYSVSREKKERFSLILESASTNQTSMYLCASRTASGSNQPQHFGDGTRLSIL.